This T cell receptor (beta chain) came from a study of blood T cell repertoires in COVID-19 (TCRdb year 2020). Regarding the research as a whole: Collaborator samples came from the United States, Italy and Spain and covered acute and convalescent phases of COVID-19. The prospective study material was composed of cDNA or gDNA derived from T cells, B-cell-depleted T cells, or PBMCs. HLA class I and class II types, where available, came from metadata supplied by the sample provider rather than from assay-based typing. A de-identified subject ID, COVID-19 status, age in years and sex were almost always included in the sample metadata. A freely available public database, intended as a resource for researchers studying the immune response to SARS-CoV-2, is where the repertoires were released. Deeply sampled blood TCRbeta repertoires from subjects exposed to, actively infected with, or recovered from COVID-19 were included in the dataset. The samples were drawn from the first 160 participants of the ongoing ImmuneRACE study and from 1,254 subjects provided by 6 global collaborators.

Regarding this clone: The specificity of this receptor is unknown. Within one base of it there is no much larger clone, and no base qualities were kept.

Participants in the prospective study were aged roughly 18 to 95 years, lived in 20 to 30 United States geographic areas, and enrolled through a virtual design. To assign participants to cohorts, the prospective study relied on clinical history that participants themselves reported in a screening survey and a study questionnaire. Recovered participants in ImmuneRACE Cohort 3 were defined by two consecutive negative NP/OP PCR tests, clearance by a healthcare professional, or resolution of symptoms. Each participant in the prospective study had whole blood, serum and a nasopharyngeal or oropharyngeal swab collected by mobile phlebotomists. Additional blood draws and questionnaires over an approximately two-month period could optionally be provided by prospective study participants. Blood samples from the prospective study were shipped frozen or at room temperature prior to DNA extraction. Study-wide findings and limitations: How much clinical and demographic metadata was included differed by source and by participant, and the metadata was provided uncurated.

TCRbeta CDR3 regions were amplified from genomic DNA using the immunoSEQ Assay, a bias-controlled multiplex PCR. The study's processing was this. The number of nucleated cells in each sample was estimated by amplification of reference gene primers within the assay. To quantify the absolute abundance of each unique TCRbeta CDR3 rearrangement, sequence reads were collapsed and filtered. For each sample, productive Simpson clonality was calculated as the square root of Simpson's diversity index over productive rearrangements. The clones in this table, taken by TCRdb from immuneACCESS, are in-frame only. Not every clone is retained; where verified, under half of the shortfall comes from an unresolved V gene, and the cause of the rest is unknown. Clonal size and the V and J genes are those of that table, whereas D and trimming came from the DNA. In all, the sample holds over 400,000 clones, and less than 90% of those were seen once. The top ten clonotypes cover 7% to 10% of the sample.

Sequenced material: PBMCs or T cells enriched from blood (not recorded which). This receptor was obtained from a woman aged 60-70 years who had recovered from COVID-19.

The nucleotide sequence is given as TGTGCCAGCAGTCCTAAACCGGGACAGGGGGCGCGTGGAGCTTTCTTT. This is translated as CASSPKPGQGARGAFF. The chain was built from TRBV6-6 and TRBJ1-1, and TRBD1 aligns with 12 junction nucleotides. V and J are trimmed by 5 bases and 10 bases, and the gene matches miss 14 bases of the junction. The CDR1 and CDR2 encoded by the germline V gene (reference sequence) are MNHNY and SVGAGI. Counted from cysteine to phenylalanine, this CDR3 has 16 amino acids. Kept here is only the CDR3 DNA, which spans 48 bases and is read in frame from base 1.